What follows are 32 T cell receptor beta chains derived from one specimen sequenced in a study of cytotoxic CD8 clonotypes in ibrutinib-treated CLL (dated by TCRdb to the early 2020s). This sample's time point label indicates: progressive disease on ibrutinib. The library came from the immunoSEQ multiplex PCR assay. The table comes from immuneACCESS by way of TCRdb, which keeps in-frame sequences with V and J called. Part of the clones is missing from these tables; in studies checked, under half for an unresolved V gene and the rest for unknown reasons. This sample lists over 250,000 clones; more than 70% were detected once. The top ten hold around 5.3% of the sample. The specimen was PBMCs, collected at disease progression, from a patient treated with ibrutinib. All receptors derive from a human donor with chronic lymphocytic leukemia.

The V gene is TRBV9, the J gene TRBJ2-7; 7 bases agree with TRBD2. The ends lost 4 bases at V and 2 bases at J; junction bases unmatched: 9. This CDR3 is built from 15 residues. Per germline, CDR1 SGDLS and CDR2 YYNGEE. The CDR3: CASSPTSWGAYEQYF. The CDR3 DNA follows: TGTGCCAGCAGCCCGACTAGCTGGGGGGCCTACGAGCAGTACTTC. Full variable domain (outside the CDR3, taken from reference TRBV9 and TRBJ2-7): DSGVTQTPKHLITATGQRVTLRCSPRSGDLSVYWYQQSLDQGLQFLIQYYNGEERAKGNILERFSAQQFPDLHSELNLSSLELGDSALYFCASSPTSWGAYEQYFGPGTRLTVT.

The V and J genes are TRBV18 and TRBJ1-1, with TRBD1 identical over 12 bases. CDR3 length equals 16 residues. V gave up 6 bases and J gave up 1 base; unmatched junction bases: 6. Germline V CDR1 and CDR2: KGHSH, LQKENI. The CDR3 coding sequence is TGTGCCAGCTCGCCCGGGACAGGGGGCGAGAACACTGAAGCTTTCTTT. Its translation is CASSPGTGGENTEAFF.

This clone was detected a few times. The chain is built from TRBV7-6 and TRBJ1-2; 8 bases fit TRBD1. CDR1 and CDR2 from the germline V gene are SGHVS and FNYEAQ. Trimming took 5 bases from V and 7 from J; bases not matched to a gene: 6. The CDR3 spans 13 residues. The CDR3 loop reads CASSPTGVGGYTF. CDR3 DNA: TGTGCCAGCAGCCCGACAGGGGTGGGTGGCTACACCTTC.

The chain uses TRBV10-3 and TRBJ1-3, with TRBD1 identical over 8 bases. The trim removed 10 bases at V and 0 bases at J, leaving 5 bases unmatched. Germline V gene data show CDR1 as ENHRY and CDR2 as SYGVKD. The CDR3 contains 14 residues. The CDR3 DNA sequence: TGTGCCACATCAGGGGGCCTCTCTGGAAACACCATATATTTT. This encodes CATSGGLSGNTIYF.

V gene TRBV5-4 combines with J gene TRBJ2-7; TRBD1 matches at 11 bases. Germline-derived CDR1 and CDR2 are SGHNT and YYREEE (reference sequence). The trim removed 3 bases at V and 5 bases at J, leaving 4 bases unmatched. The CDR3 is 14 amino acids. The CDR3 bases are TGTGCCAGCAGCTGGACAGGGGGCAAGCACGAGCAGTACTTC. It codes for CASSWTGGKHEQYF. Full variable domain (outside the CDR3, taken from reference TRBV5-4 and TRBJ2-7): ETGVTQSPTHLIKTRGQQVTLRCSSQSGHNTVSWYQQALGQGPQFIFQYYREEENGRGNFPPRFSGLQFPNYSSELNVNALELDDSALYLCASSWTGGKHEQYFGPGTRLTVT.

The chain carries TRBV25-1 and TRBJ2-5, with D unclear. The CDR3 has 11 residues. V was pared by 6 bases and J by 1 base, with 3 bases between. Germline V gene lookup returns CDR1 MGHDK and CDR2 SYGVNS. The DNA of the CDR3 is TGTGCCAGCAGAATCCAAGAGACCCAGTACTTC. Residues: CASRIQETQYF.

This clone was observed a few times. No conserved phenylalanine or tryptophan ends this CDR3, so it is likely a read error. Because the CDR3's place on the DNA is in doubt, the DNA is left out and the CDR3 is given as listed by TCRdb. CDR3 protein: CASSKVHLRAIV. The V gene is TRBV21-1, the J gene TRBJ1-6; the D segment call TRBD1 is taken from the table without a DNA check. TRBV21-1 is classified as a pseudogene. The length of the CDR3 is 12 amino acids, counting both ends.

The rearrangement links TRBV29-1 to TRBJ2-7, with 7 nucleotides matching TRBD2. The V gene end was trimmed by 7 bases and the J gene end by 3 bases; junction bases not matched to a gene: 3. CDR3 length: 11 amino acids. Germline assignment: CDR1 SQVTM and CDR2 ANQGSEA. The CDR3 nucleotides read TGCAGCGCTACTAGCGACTACGAGCAGTACTTC. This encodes CSATSDYEQYF.

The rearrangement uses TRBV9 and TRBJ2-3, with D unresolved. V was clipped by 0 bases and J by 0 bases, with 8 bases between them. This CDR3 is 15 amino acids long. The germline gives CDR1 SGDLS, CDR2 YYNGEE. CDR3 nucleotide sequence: TGTGCCAGCAGCGTAGGGACGCTTAGCACAGATACGCAGTATTTT. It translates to CASSVGTLSTDTQYF.

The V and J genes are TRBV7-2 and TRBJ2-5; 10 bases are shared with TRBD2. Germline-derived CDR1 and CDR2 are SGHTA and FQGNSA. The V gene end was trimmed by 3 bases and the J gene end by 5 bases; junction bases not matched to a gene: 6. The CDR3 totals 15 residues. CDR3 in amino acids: CASSFSGGLFETQYF. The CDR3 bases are TGTGCCAGCAGCTTTAGCGGGGGGCTTTTTGAGACCCAGTACTTC.

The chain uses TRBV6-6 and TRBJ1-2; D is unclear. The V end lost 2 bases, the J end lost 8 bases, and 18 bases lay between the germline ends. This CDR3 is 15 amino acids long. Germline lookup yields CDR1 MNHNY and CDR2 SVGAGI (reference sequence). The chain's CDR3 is CASSYGRSETGGYTF. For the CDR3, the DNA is TGTGCCAGCAGTTACGGCCGGTCAGAGACGGGGGGCTACACCTTC.

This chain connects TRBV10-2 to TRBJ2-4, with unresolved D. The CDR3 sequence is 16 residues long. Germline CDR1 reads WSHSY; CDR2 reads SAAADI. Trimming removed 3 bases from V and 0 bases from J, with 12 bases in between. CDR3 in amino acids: CASSEGVGLAKNIQYF. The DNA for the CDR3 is TGCGCCAGCAGTGAAGGTGTAGGGCTAGCCAAAAACATTCAGTACTTC.

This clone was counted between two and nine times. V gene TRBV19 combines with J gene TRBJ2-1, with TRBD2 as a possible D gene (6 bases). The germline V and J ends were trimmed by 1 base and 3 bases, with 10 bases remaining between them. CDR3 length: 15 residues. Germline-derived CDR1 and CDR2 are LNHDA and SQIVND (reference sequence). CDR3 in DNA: TGTGCCAGTAGTATAGCGGGAGCTTTCTACAATGAGCAGTTCTTC. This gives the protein CASSIAGAFYNEQFF.

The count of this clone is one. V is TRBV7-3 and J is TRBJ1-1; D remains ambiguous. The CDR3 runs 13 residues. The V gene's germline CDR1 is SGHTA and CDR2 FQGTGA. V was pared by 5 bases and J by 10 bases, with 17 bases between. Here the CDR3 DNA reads TGTGCCAGCAGCCTAGAACGGGGTACCGGAGCTTTCTTT. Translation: CASSLERGTGAFF. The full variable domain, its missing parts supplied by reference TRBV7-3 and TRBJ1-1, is GAGVSQTPSNKVTEKGKYVELRCDPISGHTALYWYRQSLGQGPEFLIYFQGTGAADDSGLPNDRFFAVRPEGSVSTLKIQRTERGDSAVYLCASSLERGTGAFFGQGTRLTVV.

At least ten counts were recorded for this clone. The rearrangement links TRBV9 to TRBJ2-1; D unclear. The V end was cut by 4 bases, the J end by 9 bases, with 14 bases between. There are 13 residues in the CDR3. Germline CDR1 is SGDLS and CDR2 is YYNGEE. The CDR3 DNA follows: TGTGCCAGCAGCACCGATTTATCCGCTGAGCAGTTCTTC. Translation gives CASSTDLSAEQFF.

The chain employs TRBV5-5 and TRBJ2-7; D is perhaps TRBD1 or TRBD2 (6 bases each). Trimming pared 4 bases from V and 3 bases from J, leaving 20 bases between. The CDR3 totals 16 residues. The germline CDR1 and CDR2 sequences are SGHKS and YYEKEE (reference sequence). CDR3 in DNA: TGTGCCAGCAGCCTAAATAGGGGGGCGCTGGTCTACGAGCAGTACTTC. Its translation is CASSLNRGALVYEQYF.

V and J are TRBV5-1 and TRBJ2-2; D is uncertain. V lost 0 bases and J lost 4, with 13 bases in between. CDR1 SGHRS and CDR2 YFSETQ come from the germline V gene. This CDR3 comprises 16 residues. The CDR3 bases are TGCGCCAGCAGCTTGGTAGGCGGCGGACCCACCGGGGAGCTGTTTTTT. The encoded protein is CASSLVGGGPTGELFF.

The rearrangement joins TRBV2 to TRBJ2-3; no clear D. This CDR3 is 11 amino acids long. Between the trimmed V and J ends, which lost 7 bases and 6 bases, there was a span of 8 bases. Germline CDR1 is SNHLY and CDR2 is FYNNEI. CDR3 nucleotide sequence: TGTGCCAGCACCGAAGAGGATACGCAGTATTTT. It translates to CASTEEDTQYF.

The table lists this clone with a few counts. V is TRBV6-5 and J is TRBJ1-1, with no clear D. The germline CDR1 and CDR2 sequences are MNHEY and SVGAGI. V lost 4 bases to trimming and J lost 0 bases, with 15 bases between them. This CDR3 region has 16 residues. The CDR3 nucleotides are TGTGCCAGCAGTTCGCAAGGACTGTACGTGAACACTGAAGCTTTCTTT. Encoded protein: CASSSQGLYVNTEAFF.

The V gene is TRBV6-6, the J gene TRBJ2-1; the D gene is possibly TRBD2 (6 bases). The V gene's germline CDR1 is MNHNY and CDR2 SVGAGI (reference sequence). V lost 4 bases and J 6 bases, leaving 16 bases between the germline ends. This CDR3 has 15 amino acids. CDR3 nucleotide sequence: TGTGCCAGCAGTTCAACGGGACTCAATCTCAATGAGCAGTTCTTC. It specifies CASSSTGLNLNEQFF.

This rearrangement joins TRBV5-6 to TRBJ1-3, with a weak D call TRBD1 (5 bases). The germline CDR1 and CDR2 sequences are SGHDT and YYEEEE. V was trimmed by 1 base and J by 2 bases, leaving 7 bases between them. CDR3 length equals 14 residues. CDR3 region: CASSLMGAGNTIYF. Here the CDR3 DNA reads TGTGCCAGCAGCTTGATGGGGGCTGGAAACACCATATATTTT.

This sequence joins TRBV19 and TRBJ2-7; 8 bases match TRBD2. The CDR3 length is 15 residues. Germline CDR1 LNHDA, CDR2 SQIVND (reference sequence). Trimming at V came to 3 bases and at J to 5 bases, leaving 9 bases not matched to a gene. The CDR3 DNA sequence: TGTGCCAGTAGTATCACTAGCGGAAGGAACAACGAGCAGTACTTC. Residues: CASSITSGRNNEQYF.

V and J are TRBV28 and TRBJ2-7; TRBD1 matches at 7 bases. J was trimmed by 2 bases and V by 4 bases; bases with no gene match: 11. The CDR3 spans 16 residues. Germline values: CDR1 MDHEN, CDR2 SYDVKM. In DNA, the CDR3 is TGTGCCAGCAGTTCTCAGGGACAGCCATCGACCTACGAGCAGTACTTC. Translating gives CASSSQGQPSTYEQYF.

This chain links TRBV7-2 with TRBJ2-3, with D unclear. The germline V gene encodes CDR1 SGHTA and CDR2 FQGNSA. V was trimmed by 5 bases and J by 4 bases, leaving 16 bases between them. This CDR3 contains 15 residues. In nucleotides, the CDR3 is TGTGCCAGCAGCATCACTCACCTCTATCCAGATACGCAGTATTTT. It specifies CASSITHLYPDTQYF.

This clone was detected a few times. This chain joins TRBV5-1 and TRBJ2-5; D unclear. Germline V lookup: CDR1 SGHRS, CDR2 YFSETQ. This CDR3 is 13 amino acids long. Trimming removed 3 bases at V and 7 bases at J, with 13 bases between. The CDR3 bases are TGCGCCAGCAGCTCCGGCCAGTTTGTGACCCAGTACTTC. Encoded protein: CASSSGQFVTQYF. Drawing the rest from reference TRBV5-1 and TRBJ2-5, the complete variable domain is KAGVTQTPRYLIKTRGQQVTLSCSPISGHRSVSWYQQTPGQGLQFLFEYFSETQRNKGNFPGRFSGRQFSNSRSEMNVSTLELGDSALYLCASSSGQFVTQYFGPGTRLLVL.

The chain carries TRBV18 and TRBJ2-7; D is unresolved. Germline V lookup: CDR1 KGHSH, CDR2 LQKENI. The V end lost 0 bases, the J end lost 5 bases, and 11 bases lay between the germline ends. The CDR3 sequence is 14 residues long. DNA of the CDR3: TGTGCCAGCTCACCACCTCGGTCAGTGGACGAGCAGTACTTC. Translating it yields CASSPPRSVDEQYF. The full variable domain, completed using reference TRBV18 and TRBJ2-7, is NAGVMQNPRHLVRRRGQEARLRCSPMKGHSHVYWYRQLPEEGLKFMVYLQKENIIDESGMPKERFSAEFPKEGPSILRIQQVVRGDSAAYFCASSPPRSVDEQYFGPGTRLTVT.

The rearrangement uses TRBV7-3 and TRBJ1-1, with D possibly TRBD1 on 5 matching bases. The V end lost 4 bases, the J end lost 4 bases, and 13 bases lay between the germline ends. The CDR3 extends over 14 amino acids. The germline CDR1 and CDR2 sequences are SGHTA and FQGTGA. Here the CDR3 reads CASSSGGGITEAFF. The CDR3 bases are TGTGCCAGCAGCTCCGGTGGGGGGATCACTGAAGCTTTCTTT.

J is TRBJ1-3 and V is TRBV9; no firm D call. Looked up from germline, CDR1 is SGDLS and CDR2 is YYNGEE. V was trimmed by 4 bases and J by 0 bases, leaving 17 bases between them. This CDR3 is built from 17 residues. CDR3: CASSPQDGAFSGNTIYF. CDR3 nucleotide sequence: TGTGCCAGCAGCCCGCAGGACGGCGCATTCTCTGGAAACACCATATATTTT.

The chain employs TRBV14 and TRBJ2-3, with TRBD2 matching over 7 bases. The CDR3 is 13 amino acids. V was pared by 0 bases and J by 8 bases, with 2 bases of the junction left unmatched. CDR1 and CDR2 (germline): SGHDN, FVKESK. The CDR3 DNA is TGTGCCAGCAGCCAAGATTTAGCGGGTACGCAGTATTTT. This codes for CASSQDLAGTQYF.

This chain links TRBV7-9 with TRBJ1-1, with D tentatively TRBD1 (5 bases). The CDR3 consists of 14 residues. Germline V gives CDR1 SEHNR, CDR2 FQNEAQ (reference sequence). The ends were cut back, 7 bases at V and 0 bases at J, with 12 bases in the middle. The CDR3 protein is CASNVGQLNTEAFF. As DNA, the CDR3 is TGTGCCAGCAACGTTGGACAACTGAACACTGAAGCTTTCTTT. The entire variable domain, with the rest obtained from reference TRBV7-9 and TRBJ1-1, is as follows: DTGVSQNPRHKITKRGQNVTFRCDPISEHNRLYWYRQTLGQGPEFLTYFQNEAQLEKSRLLSDRFSAERPKGSFSTLEIQRTEQGDSAMYLCASNVGQLNTEAFFGQGTRLTVV.

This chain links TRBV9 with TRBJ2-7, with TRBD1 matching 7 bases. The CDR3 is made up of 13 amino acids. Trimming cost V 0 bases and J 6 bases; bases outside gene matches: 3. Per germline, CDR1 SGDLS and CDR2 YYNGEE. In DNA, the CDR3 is TGTGCCAGCAGCGTAGTCTACAGGGGCGAGCAGTACTTC. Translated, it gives CASSVVYRGEQYF. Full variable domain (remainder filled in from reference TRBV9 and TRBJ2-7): DSGVTQTPKHLITATGQRVTLRCSPRSGDLSVYWYQQSLDQGLQFLIQYYNGEERAKGNILERFSAQQFPDLHSELNLSSLELGDSALYFCASSVVYRGEQYFGPGTRLTVT.

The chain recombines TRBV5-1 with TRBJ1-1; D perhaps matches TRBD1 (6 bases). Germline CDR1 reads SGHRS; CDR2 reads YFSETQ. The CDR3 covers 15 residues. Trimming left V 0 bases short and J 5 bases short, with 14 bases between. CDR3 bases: TGCGCCAGCAGCTTGGCCCCCGTGCAGGGGACTGAAGCTTTCTTT. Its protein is CASSLAPVQGTEAFF.